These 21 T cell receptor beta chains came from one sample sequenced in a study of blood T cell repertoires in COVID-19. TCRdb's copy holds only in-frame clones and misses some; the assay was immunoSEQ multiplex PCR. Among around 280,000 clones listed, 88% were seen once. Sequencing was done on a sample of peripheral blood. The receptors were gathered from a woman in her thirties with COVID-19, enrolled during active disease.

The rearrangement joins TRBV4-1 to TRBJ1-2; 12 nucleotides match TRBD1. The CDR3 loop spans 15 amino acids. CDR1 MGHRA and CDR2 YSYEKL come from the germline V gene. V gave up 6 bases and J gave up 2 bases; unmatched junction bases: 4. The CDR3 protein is CASRRGTGGNYGYTF. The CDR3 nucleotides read TGCGCCAGCAGACGCGGGACAGGGGGCAACTATGGCTACACCTTC.

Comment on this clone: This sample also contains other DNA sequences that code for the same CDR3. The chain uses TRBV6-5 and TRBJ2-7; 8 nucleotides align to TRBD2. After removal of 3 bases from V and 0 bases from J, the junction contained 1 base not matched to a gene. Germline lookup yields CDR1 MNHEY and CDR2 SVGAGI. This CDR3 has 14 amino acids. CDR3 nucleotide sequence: TGTGCCAGCAGTTATGGGACTAGCTCCTACGAGCAGTACTTC. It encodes CASSYGTSSYEQYF.

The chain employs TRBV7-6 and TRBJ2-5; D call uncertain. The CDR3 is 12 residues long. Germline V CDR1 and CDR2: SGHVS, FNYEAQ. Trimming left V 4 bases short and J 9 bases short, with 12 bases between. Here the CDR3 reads CASSSRPEAQYF. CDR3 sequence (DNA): TGTGCCAGCAGCTCCCGCCCTGAGGCCCAGTACTTC.

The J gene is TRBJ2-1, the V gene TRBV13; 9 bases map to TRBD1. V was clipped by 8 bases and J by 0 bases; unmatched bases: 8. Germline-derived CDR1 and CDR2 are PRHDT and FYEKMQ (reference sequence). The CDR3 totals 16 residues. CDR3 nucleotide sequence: TGTGCCAGCTTTAAGACAGGGGGGAGCTCCTACAATGAGCAGTTCTTC. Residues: CASFKTGGSSYNEQFF.

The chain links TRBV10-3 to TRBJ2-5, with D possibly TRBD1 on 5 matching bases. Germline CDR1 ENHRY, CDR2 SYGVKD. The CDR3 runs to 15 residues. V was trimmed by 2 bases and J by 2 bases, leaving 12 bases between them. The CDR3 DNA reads TGTGCCATCAGTGAGGGGGCCAGGGCACAAGAGACCCAGTACTTC. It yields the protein CAISEGARAQETQYF.

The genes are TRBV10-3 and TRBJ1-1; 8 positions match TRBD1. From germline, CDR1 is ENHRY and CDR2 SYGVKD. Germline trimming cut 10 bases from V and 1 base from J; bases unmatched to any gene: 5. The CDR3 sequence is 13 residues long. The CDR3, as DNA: TGTGCCACCGGGGACAGGCCGAACACTGAAGCTTTCTTT. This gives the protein CATGDRPNTEAFF.

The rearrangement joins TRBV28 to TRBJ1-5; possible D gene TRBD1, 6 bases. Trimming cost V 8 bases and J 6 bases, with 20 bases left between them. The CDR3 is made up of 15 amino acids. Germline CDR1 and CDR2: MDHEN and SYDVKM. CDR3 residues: CASRQPRGEGQPQHF. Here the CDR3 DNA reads TGTGCCAGCCGACAACCGAGGGGGGAGGGTCAGCCCCAGCATTTT.

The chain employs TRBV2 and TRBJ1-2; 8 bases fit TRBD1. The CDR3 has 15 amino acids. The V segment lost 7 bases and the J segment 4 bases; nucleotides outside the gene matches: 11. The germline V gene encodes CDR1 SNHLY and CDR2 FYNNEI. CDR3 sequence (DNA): TGTGCCAGCAACAACCCCGGACAGGGCTCCTATGGCTACACCTTC. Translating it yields CASNNPGQGSYGYTF. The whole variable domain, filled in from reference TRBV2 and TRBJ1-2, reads EPEVTQTPSHQVTQMGQEVILRCVPISNHLYFYWYRQILGQKVEFLVSFYNNEISEKSEIFDDQFSVERPDGSNFTLKIRSTKLEDSAMYFCASNNPGQGSYGYTFGSGTRLTVV.

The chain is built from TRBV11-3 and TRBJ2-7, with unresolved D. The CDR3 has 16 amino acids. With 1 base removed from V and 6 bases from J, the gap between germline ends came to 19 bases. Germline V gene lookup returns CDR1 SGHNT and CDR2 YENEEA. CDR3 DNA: TGTGCCAGCAGCTTAGTCCCCCCCCGGTCGGTCGGCGAGCAGTACTTC. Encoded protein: CASSLVPPRSVGEQYF.

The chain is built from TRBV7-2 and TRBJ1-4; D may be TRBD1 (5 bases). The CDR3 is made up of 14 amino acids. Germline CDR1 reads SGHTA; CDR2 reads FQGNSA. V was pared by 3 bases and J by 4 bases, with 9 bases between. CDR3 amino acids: CASSFQGGNEKLFF. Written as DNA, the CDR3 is TGTGCCAGCAGCTTCCAGGGAGGTAATGAAAAACTGTTTTTT.

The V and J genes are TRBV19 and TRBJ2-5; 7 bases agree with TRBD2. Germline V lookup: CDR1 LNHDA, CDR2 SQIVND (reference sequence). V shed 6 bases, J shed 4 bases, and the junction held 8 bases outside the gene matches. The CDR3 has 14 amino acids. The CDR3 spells CASRGGIAAETQYF. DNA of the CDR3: TGTGCCAGTAGGGGGGGGATAGCGGCAGAGACCCAGTACTTC.

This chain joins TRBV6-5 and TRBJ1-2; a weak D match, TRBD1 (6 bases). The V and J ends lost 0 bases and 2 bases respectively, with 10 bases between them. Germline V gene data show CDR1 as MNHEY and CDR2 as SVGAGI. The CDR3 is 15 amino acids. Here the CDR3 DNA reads TGTGCCAGCAGTTACTCGTCGGGGGGCAACTATGGCTACACCTTC. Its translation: CASSYSSGGNYGYTF.

CDR3 amino acids: CASSYSRSSNYGYTF. The CDR3 DNA is TGTGCCAGCAGTTACTCGAGGAGTTCTAACTATGGCTACACCTTC. The chain recombines TRBV6-5 with TRBJ1-2; the D is unclear. The CDR3 sequence is 15 residues long. With 0 bases removed from V and 0 bases from J, the gap between germline ends came to 8 bases. Germline CDR1 reads MNHEY; CDR2 reads SVGAGI.

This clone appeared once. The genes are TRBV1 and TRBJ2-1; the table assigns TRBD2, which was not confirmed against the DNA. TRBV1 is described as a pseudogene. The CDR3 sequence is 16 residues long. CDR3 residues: CTSSQGLVRPYNEQFF. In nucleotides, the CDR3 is TGCACCAGCAGCCAAGGGTTGGTGCGTCCCTACAATGAGCAGTTCTTC.

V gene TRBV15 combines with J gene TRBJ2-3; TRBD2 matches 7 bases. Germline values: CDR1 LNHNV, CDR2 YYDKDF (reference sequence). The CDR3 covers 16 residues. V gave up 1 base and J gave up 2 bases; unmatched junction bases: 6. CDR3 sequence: CATSRVSGTFTDTQYF. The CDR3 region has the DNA TGTGCCACCAGCAGAGTAAGCGGGACCTTCACAGATACGCAGTATTTT.

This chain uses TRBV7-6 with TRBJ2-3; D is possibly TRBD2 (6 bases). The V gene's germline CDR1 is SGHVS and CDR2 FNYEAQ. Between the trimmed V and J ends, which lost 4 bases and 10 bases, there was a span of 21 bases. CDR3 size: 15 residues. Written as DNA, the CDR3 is TGTGCCAGCAGCTCGACCCTAGCTGCCCCGGGGGCGCAGTATTTT. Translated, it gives CASSSTLAAPGAQYF.

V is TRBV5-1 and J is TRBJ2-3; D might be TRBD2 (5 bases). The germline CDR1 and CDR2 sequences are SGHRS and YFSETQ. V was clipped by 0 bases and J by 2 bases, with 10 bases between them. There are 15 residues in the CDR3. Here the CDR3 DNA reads TGCGCCAGCAGCTTGGAACTAGGTGTCACAGATACGCAGTATTTT. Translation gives CASSLELGVTDTQYF.

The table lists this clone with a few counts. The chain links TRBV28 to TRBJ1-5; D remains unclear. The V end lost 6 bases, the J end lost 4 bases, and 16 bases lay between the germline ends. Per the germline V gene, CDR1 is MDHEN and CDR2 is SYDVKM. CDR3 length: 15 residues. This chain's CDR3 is CASRAGLLGNQPQHF. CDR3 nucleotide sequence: TGTGCCAGCAGGGCCGGACTCCTCGGAAATCAGCCCCAGCATTTT.

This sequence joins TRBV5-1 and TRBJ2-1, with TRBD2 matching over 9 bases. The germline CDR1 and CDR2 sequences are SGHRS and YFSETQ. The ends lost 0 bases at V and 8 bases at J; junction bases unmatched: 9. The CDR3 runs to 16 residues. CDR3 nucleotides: TGCGCCAGCAGCTTGGCCTCTGCGGGAGGGCCTTATGAGCAGTTCTTC. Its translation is CASSLASAGGPYEQFF.

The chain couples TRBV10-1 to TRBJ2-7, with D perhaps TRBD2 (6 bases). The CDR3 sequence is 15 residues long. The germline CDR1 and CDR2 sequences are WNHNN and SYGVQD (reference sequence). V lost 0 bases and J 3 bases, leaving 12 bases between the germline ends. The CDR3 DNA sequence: TGCGCCAGCAGTGAGTCGACGGACGGGGGCTACGAGCAGTACTTC. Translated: CASSESTDGGYEQYF.

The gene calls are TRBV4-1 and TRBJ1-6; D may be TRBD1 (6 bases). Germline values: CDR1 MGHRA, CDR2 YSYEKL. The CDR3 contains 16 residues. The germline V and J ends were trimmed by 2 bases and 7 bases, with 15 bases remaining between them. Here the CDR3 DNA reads TGCGCCAGCAGCCAAAGATCACAGGGCGACAATTCACCCCTCCACTTT. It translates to CASSQRSQGDNSPLHF.